These 27 T cell receptor beta chains share one sample of origin, sequenced in a study of blood T cell repertoires in COVID-19 (dated by TCRdb to the early 2020s). Library preparation was by the immunoSEQ multiplex PCR assay. Held by TCRdb, this immuneACCESS table contains in-frame sequences only and omits some clones. Under half of the omission traces to an unresolved V gene where checked; the cause of the rest is unknown. This sample has a few hundred thousand clones in its table, and about 90% of those were observed once. The ten largest clones take up around 15% of the sample. Sequences were obtained from PBMCs or T cells enriched from blood (not recorded which). The receptors shown here come from a man under 40 who had been exposed to COVID-19.

The chain links TRBV10-1 to TRBJ2-5; no firm D call. V lost 0 bases and J 5 bases, leaving 10 bases between the germline ends. The CDR3 loop spans 14 amino acids. The germline gives CDR1 WNHNN, CDR2 SYGVQD (reference sequence). CDR3: CASSESISRETQYF. In nucleotides, the CDR3 is TGCGCCAGCAGTGAGTCGATTAGCCGGGAGACCCAGTACTTC.

Only one count was recorded for this clone. The chain joins TRBV3-1 (or the pseudogene TRBV3-2) to TRBJ2-1; D is undetermined. This CDR3 comprises 14 residues. V was pared by 2 bases and J by 2 bases, with 7 bases between. Germline-derived CDR1 and CDR2 are LGHDT and YNNKEL (reference sequence). The CDR3 reads CASSQTLTYNEQFF. The CDR3 DNA follows: TGTGCCAGCAGCCAAACTCTCACCTACAATGAGCAGTTCTTC.

This clone has a single count. The CDR3 coding sequence is TGTGCCAGCAGTTACGAACTAGCGGGGCTACAAGAGACCCAGTACTTC. Protein: CASSYELAGLQETQYF. The chain uses TRBV6-2 or TRBV6-3 and TRBJ2-5, with TRBD2 matching 10 bases. The CDR3 is made up of 16 amino acids. Losses at the gene ends were 2 bases for V and 2 bases for J; bases not matched to a gene: 5. CDR1 is MNHEY, CDR2 SVGEGT, per germline.

The V gene is TRBV7-9, the J gene TRBJ1-5; 7 bases match TRBD1. V lost 1 base to trimming and J lost 5 bases; unmatched junction nucleotides: 2. Germline values: CDR1 SEHNR, CDR2 FQNEAQ (reference sequence). The CDR3 consists of 14 residues. The CDR3 reads CASSLGQGDQPQHF. The CDR3 coding sequence is TGTGCCAGCAGCTTAGGACAGGGTGATCAGCCCCAGCATTTT.

The CDR3 spells CAWSVNSGSYGYTF. In DNA form, the CDR3 reads TGTGCCTGGAGTGTAAACTCGGGGAGCTATGGCTACACCTTC. The chain employs TRBV30 and TRBJ1-2; no definite D call. Germline CDR1 reads GTSNPN; CDR2 reads SVGIG (reference sequence). CDR3 size: 14 residues. V dropped 0 bases and J dropped 4 bases, with 12 bases sitting between them.

CDR3 in DNA: TGCGCCAGCAGCCTCCTTTGGGCTAGCGGGGGTGCAGATACGCAGTATTTT. Encoded protein: CASSLLWASGGADTQYF. The chain couples TRBV4-1 to TRBJ2-3, with TRBD2 matching over 10 bases. This CDR3 is 17 amino acids long. J gave up 4 bases and V 4 bases, and 11 bases lay outside the gene matches. Germline CDR1 MGHRA, CDR2 YSYEKL.

The chain couples TRBV11-2 to TRBJ1-1; tentative D call: TRBD1 (6 bases). V was clipped by 4 bases and J by 11 bases, with 17 bases between them. This CDR3 comprises 13 residues. Germline-derived CDR1 and CDR2 are SGHAT and FQNNGV. CDR3 sequence: CASSSLGGAPAFF. The DNA of the CDR3 is TGTGCCAGCAGCTCTCTCGGGGGGGCGCCTGCTTTCTTT.

This clone was seen only once. The chain uses TRBV27 and TRBJ1-1; D is perhaps TRBD1 (6 bases). V was pared by 4 bases and J by 0 bases, with 12 bases between. This CDR3 contains 15 residues. Per germline, CDR1 MNHEY and CDR2 SMNVEV (reference sequence). CDR3 in amino acids: CASSYNRALNTEAFF. The CDR3 region has the DNA TGTGCCAGCAGTTATAACAGGGCTCTGAACACTGAAGCTTTCTTT.

The V and J genes are TRBV14 and TRBJ1-5; D not resolved. This CDR3 comprises 13 residues. Germline CDR1 is SGHDN and CDR2 is FVKESK. V lost 1 base, J lost 3 bases, and 4 bases lay in between. The DNA of the CDR3 is TGTGCCAGCAGCCAAGGGCTCAATCAGCCCCAGCATTTT. Protein sequence: CASSQGLNQPQHF.

The rearrangement uses TRBV13 and TRBJ2-3; the D gene is possibly TRBD2 (5 bases). The V end was cut by 6 bases, the J end by 3 bases, with 16 bases between. Per germline, CDR1 PRHDT and CDR2 FYEKMQ (reference sequence). The CDR3 is 15 residues long. The CDR3 DNA is TGTGCCAGCAGTTATTCTTCCCGGACTACAGATACGCAGTATTTT. Protein product: CASSYSSRTTDTQYF.

This clone has only one observation. The chain recombines TRBV2 with TRBJ2-3; D is unclear. The ends were cut back, 6 bases at V and 6 bases at J, with 10 bases in the middle. The CDR3 is 12 amino acids. Germline V lookup: CDR1 SNHLY, CDR2 FYNNEI. The CDR3 DNA reads TGTGCCAGCAGAAGCACCGTTGATACGCAGTATTTT. Amino acid sequence: CASRSTVDTQYF.

The chain links TRBV4-3 to TRBJ2-3, with a weak D call TRBD1 (6 bases). The V end was cut by 0 bases, the J end by 6 bases, with 25 bases between. Germline lookup yields CDR1 LGHNA and CDR2 YSLEER. The CDR3 spans 19 residues. CDR3 in amino acids: CASSQDSGTIKMSRDTQYF. The CDR3 DNA follows: TGCGCCAGCAGCCAAGATTCCGGGACAATTAAGATGAGTCGGGATACGCAGTATTTT.

The chain couples TRBV6-5 to TRBJ1-1; perhaps TRBD1 as D (6 bases). Germline lookup yields CDR1 MNHEY and CDR2 SVGAGI. The V gene lost 7 bases and the J gene lost 3 bases, with 12 bases spanning the gap. The CDR3 length is 13 residues. The CDR3 DNA is TGTGCCAGCACCTCCAGGGGAGACACTGAAGCTTTCTTT. Amino acid sequence: CASTSRGDTEAFF.

The chain links TRBV6-5 to TRBJ1-5; 8 bases agree with TRBD1. V was pared by 6 bases and J by 1 base, with 5 bases of the junction left unmatched. The germline CDR1 and CDR2 sequences are MNHEY and SVGAGI. This CDR3 contains 15 residues. CDR3 in DNA: TGTGCCAGCAGGTCAGGGGGCGTGAGCAATCAGCCCCAGCATTTT. Amino acids: CASRSGGVSNQPQHF.

The gene calls are TRBV6-5 and TRBJ1-3; 11 nucleotides agree with TRBD1. The CDR3 is made up of 13 amino acids. Germline loops: CDR1 MNHEY, CDR2 SVGAGI. V was pared by 6 bases and J by 16 bases, with 11 bases of the junction left unmatched. CDR3 nucleotide sequence: TGTGCCAGCAGATATCCCGGGACAGGGGGATATTATTTT. Translated, it gives CASRYPGTGGYYF.

This rearrangement joins TRBV5-4 to TRBJ1-2; D is perhaps TRBD1 (5 bases). V was cut by 2 bases and J by 5 bases, with 16 bases left in between. Germline-derived CDR1 and CDR2 are SGHNT and YYREEE (reference sequence). This CDR3 has 15 amino acids. CDR3 sequence (DNA): TGTGCCAGCAGCTTATATTCCCTCGGGGGGTATGGCTACACCTTC. As protein: CASSLYSLGGYGYTF.

The chain joins TRBV7-2 to TRBJ2-5, with D perhaps matching TRBD1 (5 bases). The CDR3 spans 15 residues. The germline V gene has CDR1 SGHTA and CDR2 FQGNSA. V was clipped by 2 bases and J by 4 bases, with 14 bases between them. This chain's CDR3 is CASSLLGRGGETQYF. In DNA, the CDR3 is TGTGCCAGCAGCTTACTAGGAAGGGGTGGAGAGACCCAGTACTTC.

The V call is TRBV30, the J call TRBJ1-1, with 7 bases matching TRBD1. The J segment lost 1 base and the V segment lost 5 bases, leaving 4 bases of the junction unmatched. In germline, CDR1 is GTSNPN, CDR2 SVGIG (reference sequence). The CDR3 is 13 amino acids. Here the CDR3 DNA reads TGTGCCTGGGGGGACAGCTGGAACACTGAAGCTTTCTTT. Protein sequence: CAWGDSWNTEAFF.

This rearrangement joins TRBV25-1 to TRBJ2-3; 11 bases are a match to TRBD1. The germline gives CDR1 MGHDK, CDR2 SYGVNS. Trimming at V came to 5 bases and at J to 5 bases, leaving 9 bases not matched to a gene. The CDR3 runs to 16 residues. The CDR3 sequence is CASSLTGTGGGDTQYF. In DNA form, the CDR3 reads TGTGCCAGCAGTTTAACCGGGACAGGGGGTGGAGATACGCAGTATTTT.

This clone has only one observation. This chain connects TRBV10-3 to TRBJ2-3; 8 nucleotides match TRBD2. CDR1 and CDR2 (germline): ENHRY, SYGVKD. The CDR3 is made up of 15 amino acids. V dropped 6 bases and J dropped 2; count of bases not matched to a gene: 7. CDR3 region: CAIREGLDYTDTQYF. DNA for the CDR3: TGTGCCATCAGGGAGGGACTAGATTACACAGATACGCAGTATTTT.

This sequence joins TRBV30 and TRBJ1-6; no clear D gene. Per germline, CDR1 GTSNPN and CDR2 SVGIG (reference sequence). Trimming removed 2 bases from V and 7 bases from J, with 9 bases in between. The CDR3 spans 13 residues. CDR3 sequence reads: CAWSPGVNSPLHF. CDR3 nucleotides: TGTGCCTGGAGTCCGGGAGTAAATTCACCCCTCCACTTT.

The rearrangement uses TRBV19 and TRBJ2-3, with TRBD1 as a possible D gene (5 bases). V gave up 0 bases and J gave up 2 bases, with 15 bases separating them. The CDR3 spans 17 residues. Germline V lookup: CDR1 LNHDA, CDR2 SQIVND (reference sequence). The CDR3 sequence: CASSIDTRTNLTDTQYF. In DNA form, the CDR3 reads TGTGCCAGTAGTATAGATACGAGGACAAACCTCACAGATACGCAGTATTTT.

The rearrangement joins TRBV7-2 to TRBJ2-5; TRBD2 agrees at 8 bases. CDR1 is SGHTA, CDR2 FQGNSA, per germline. This CDR3 is 15 amino acids long. Unmatched junction bases numbered 12, after V lost 8 bases and J lost 4 bases. Written as DNA, the CDR3 is TGTGCCAGCGGAAGATCACGGGGGGGCCTAGAGACCCAGTACTTC. Translated, it gives CASGRSRGGLETQYF.

This rearrangement joins TRBV4-3 to TRBJ1-6, with no clear D. The germline V gene encodes CDR1 LGHNA and CDR2 YSLEER. The ends were cut back, 1 base at V and 10 bases at J, with 8 bases in the middle. CDR3 length: 13 amino acids. The CDR3 spells CASSQVGRSPLHF. CDR3 bases: TGCGCCAGCAGCCAAGTGGGGAGGTCACCCCTCCACTTT.

This clone was observed a handful of times. V usage is TRBV15 and J usage is TRBJ2-3; a possible D gene is TRBD2 (5 bases). Germline CDR1 reads LNHNV; CDR2 reads YYDKDF (reference sequence). V was pared by 6 bases and J by 4 bases, with 11 bases between. This CDR3 comprises 13 residues. DNA for the CDR3: TGTGCCACCAGGAACCTAGCCGCAGATACGCAGTATTTT. Translating it yields CATRNLAADTQYF.

The genes are TRBV5-5 and TRBJ1-1, with no clear D. The CDR3 runs 13 residues. Between the trimmed V and J ends, which lost 2 bases and 2 bases, there was a span of 7 bases. Looked up from germline, CDR1 is SGHKS and CDR2 is YYEKEE (reference sequence). The CDR3 DNA reads as TGTGCCAGCAGCTTCTACGGTAACACTGAAGCTTTCTTT. Its protein is CASSFYGNTEAFF. The full variable domain, with the rest looked up from reference TRBV5-5 and TRBJ1-1, is DAGVTQSPTHLIKTRGQQVTLRCSPISGHKSVSWYQQVLGQGPQFIFQYYEKEERGRGNFPDRFSARQFPNYSSELNVNALLLGDSALYLCASSFYGNTEAFFGQGTRLTVV.

The CDR3 protein is CASSFLNSEQTAFF. The CDR3 region has the DNA TGTGCCAGCAGCTTTTTAAATTCCGAACAGACGGCTTTCTTT. The V and J genes are TRBV7-2 and TRBJ1-1; unclear D gene. Deletions cut 3 bases from V and 11 bases from J, with 19 bases between. This CDR3 is built from 14 residues. Germline V CDR1 and CDR2: SGHTA, FQGNSA.